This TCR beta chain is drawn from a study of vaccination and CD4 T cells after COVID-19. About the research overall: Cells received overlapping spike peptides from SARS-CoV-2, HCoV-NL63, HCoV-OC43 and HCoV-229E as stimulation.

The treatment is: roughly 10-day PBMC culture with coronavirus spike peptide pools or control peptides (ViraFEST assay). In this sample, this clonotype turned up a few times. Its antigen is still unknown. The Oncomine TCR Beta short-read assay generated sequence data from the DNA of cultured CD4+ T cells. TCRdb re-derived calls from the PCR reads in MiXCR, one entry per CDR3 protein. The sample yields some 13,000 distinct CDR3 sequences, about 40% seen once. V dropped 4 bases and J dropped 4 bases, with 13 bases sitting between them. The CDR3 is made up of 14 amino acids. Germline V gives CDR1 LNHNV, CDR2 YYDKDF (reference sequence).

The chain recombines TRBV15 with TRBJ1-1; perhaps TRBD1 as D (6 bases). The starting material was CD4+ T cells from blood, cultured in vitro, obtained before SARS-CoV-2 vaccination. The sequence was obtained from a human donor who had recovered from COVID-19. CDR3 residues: CATSIKQGGTEAFF. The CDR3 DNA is TGTGCCACCAGCATCAAACAGGGCGGCACTGAAGCTTTCTTT.